Below, one T cell receptor beta chain is given with its context. Its target is not known. This specimen comes from a study of chemoradiotherapy in HPV16-positive cancers. Study context: Functional T-cell assays on a couple of HPV16-positive patients' cells defined candidate HPV-specific clones and common TCR motifs.

Only in-frame clones appear in the TCRdb table, and some are missing; sequencing was by immunoSEQ multiplex PCR. In the table there are approximately 5,000 clones, more than 85% of which are singletons. Whole-study findings and limits: HPV-responsive T-cell expansion during chemoradiotherapy was linked to improved recurrence-free survival in HPV16-positive patients. Only two HPV16-positive patients supplied the functional HPV-specificity definition. Candidate HPV-specific clones and E7-related TCR motifs grew in tumor during treatment.

Deletions cut 7 bases from V and 4 bases from J, with 19 bases between. Germline loops: CDR1 MDHEN, CDR2 SYDVKM. The CDR3 totals 15 residues. The receptor comes from a human donor with HPV-associated anogenital cancer. The sample here was taken from a patient who underwent chemoradiotherapy. The chain combines TRBV28 with TRBJ1-2; D not resolved. CDR3 region: CASTKRGRGFYGYTF. CDR3 sequence (DNA): TGTGCCAGCACAAAACGAGGGAGAGGGTTCTATGGCTACACCTTC.